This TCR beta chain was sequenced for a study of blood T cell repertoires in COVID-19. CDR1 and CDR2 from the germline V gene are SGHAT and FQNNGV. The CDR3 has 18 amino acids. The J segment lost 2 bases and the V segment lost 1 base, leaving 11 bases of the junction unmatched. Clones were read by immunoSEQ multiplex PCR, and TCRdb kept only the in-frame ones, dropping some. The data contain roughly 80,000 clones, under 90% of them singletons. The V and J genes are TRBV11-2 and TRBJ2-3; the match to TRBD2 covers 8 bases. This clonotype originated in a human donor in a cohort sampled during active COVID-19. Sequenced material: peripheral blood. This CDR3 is CASSLVSGGAGFTDTQYF. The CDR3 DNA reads TGTGCCAGCAGCTTAGTATCCGGGGGGGCCGGCTTCACAGATACGCAGTATTTT.